This TCR beta chain was observed in a study of blood T cell repertoires in COVID-19. Sequencing was performed with immunoSEQ multiplex PCR; in TCRdb, only in-frame clones are kept and a portion is missing. The sample lists some 190,000 clones; about 85% were seen once. The germline V gene encodes CDR1 ENHRY and CDR2 SYGVKD. V was cut by 0 bases and J by 2 bases, with 7 bases left in between. The CDR3 extends over 15 amino acids. The rearrangement uses TRBV10-3 and TRBJ2-2; no clear D. The sequencing sample was made of peripheral blood. This clonotype was obtained from an older man with COVID-19, enrolled during active disease. This chain's CDR3 is CAISESRQNTGELFF. The CDR3 DNA sequence: TGTGCCATCAGTGAGTCGCGTCAAAACACCGGGGAGCTGTTTTTT.